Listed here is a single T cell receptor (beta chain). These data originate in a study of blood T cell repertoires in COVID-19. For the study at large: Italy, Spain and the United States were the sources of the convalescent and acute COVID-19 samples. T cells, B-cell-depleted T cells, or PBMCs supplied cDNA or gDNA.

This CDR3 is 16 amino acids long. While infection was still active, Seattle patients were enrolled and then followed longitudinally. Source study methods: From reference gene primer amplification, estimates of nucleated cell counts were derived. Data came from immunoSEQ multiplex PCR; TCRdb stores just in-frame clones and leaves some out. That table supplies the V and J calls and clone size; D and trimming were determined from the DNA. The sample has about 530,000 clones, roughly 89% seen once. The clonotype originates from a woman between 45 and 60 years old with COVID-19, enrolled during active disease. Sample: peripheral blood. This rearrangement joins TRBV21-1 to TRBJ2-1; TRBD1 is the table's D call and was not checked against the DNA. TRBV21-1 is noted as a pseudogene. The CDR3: CASSRALHPTGDEQFF. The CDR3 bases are TGTGCCAGCAGCAGAGCCCTCCACCCGACAGGTGATGAGCAGTTCTTC.